Shown below are 32 T cell receptor beta chains from a single sample sequenced in a study of shared clonotypes between healthy human individuals. Data came from immunoSEQ multiplex PCR; TCRdb stores just in-frame clones and leaves some out. The sample yields around 180,000 clones, roughly 93% seen once. The sequenced sample consisted of naive CD4+ T cells sorted from blood. Subset reported: CD45RA+ positively selected. Receptors were obtained from a woman younger than 45 in good health.

V and J are TRBV28 and TRBJ1-5; unclear D gene. Germline V gives CDR1 MDHEN, CDR2 SYDVKM. The CDR3 spans 17 residues. V lost 6 bases, J lost 3 bases, and 21 bases lay in between. The CDR3 sequence: CASSKPGGRANNQPQHF. Written as DNA, the CDR3 is TGTGCCAGCAGCAAACCAGGCGGGAGGGCAAACAATCAGCCCCAGCATTTT. The full variable domain, rest sourced from reference TRBV28 and TRBJ1-5, is DVKVTQSSRYLVKRTGEKVFLECVQDMDHENMFWYRQDPGLGLRLIYFSYDVKMKEKGDIPEGYSVSREKKERFSLILESASTNQTSMYLCASSKPGGRANNQPQHFGDGTRLSIL.

The chain links TRBV7-9 to TRBJ2-5, with 10 bases lining up with TRBD1. The CDR3 totals 14 residues. The V gene end was trimmed by 4 bases and the J gene end by 5 bases; junction bases not matched to a gene: 4. The germline V gene has CDR1 SEHNR and CDR2 FQNEAQ (reference sequence). CDR3 amino acids: CASSWDRGSETQYF. CDR3 DNA: TGTGCCAGCAGCTGGGACAGGGGATCGGAGACCCAGTACTTC.

The rearrangement uses TRBV5-1 and TRBJ2-5; 8 nucleotides line up with TRBD2. The trim removed 4 bases at V and 5 bases at J, leaving 7 bases unmatched. Germline V CDR1 and CDR2: SGHRS, YFSETQ. CDR3 size: 14 residues. The CDR3 sequence is CASSLPGGEETQYF. As DNA, the CDR3 is TGCGCCAGCAGCCTCCCCGGGGGGGAGGAGACCCAGTACTTC.

The chain has TRBV5-1 and TRBJ1-2; no clear D. The CDR3 has 13 residues. V was pared by 6 bases and J by 8 bases, with 17 bases between. Germline V lookup: CDR1 SGHRS, CDR2 YFSETQ. As DNA, the CDR3 is TGCGCCAGCACCTTCGCGGGATTAGGAGGCTACACCTTC. Translation: CASTFAGLGGYTF.

Details on this clone: Other nucleotide sequences in the sample specify the same CDR3. This chain joins TRBV5-1 and TRBJ2-5; D unclear. Judging by the DNA end, TRBJ2-7 fits better; the J call may be wrong. The CDR3 spans 12 residues. The germline gives CDR1 SGHRS, CDR2 YFSETQ. CDR3 nucleotides: TGCGCCAGCAGCTTGGTATCCTACGAGCAGTACTTC. Amino acid sequence: CASSLVSYEQYF.

This sequence joins TRBV18 and TRBJ2-7; 9 nucleotides agree with TRBD2. Germline V gene data show CDR1 as KGHSH and CDR2 as LQKENI. The CDR3 length is 16 residues. V trimming: 4 bases; J trimming: 5 bases; junction bases outside the gene matches: 12. In DNA form, the CDR3 reads TGTGCCAGCTCACAAACTGTAGCGGGAGCTAACCACGAGCAGTACTTC. Translated, it gives CASSQTVAGANHEQYF.

V and J are TRBV6-5 and TRBJ2-7; 9 nucleotides align to TRBD1. With V trimmed by 7 bases and J by 0 bases, 4 bases remained unmatched. The CDR3 is 14 residues long. Germline lookup yields CDR1 MNHEY and CDR2 SVGAGI. CDR3 sequence reads: CASKQTGGSYEQYF. The CDR3 nucleotides read TGTGCCAGCAAACAGACAGGGGGCTCCTACGAGCAGTACTTC.

This chain connects TRBV27 to TRBJ1-5, with TRBD1 as a possible D gene (5 bases). V lost 3 bases and J lost 1, with 7 bases in between. The CDR3 runs 14 residues. Germline V CDR1 and CDR2: MNHEY, SMNVEV (reference sequence). The CDR3 bases are TGTGCCAGCAGTTTCCGGGACAGCAATCAGCCCCAGCATTTT. Translating gives CASSFRDSNQPQHF.

The chain is built from TRBV28 and TRBJ2-7; D ambiguous. Trimming shortened V by 6 bases and J by 3 bases, and 24 bases separated the two germline ends. The CDR3 sequence is 17 residues long. Germline CDR1 MDHEN, CDR2 SYDVKM. The CDR3 region has the DNA TGTGCCAGCAGGCTGGGAAGGGTGTGGGCTGGAAACTACGAGCAGTACTTC. Its translation is CASRLGRVWAGNYEQYF. Full variable domain (remainder filled in from reference TRBV28 and TRBJ2-7): DVKVTQSSRYLVKRTGEKVFLECVQDMDHENMFWYRQDPGLGLRLIYFSYDVKMKEKGDIPEGYSVSREKKERFSLILESASTNQTSMYLCASRLGRVWAGNYEQYFGPGTRLTVT.

This clone was seen a single time. The chain combines TRBV6-1 with TRBJ1-5; weak D call: TRBD1 (6 bases). The length of the CDR3 is 15 residues. CDR1 and CDR2 from the germline V gene are MNHNS and SASEGT. V was pared by 6 bases and J by 4 bases, with 16 bases between. The CDR3 protein is CASRSLRGQNQPQHF. CDR3 bases: TGTGCCAGCAGGAGCCTCAGGGGACAAAATCAGCCCCAGCATTTT.

This sequence joins TRBV4-1 and TRBJ2-5, with 11 bases aligning to TRBD2. With the DNA end fitting TRBJ2-7 better, the J assignment may be wrong. This CDR3 is 15 amino acids long. Germline V gene lookup returns CDR1 MGHRA and CDR2 YSYEKL. The chain's CDR3 is CASSLLAGAPSEQYF. For the CDR3, the DNA is TGCGCCAGCAGCCTACTAGCGGGAGCTCCTAGCGAGCAGTACTTC.

V usage is TRBV18 and J usage is TRBJ2-7; possible D gene TRBD1, 5 bases. Trimming shortened V by 4 bases and J by 0 bases, and 19 bases separated the two germline ends. Looked up from germline, CDR1 is KGHSH and CDR2 is LQKENI. The CDR3 runs 17 residues. CDR3 sequence: CASSQTVGKPNSYEQYF. The CDR3 region has the DNA TGTGCCAGCTCACAGACAGTGGGAAAGCCGAACTCCTACGAGCAGTACTTC.

V is TRBV6-6 and J is TRBJ1-2, with 8 bases identical to TRBD1. The CDR3 covers 13 residues. Trimming took 6 bases from V and 8 from J; bases not matched to a gene: 8. Germline-derived CDR1 and CDR2 are MNHNY and SVGAGI (reference sequence). Here the CDR3 DNA reads TGTGCCAGCAGATCCCAGGGGGCTCGGGGCTACACCTTC. Translation gives CASRSQGARGYTF.

The gene calls are TRBV5-1 and TRBJ1-1; a possible D gene is TRBD1 (6 bases). Germline assignment: CDR1 SGHRS and CDR2 YFSETQ. The V end lost 1 base, the J end lost 1 base, and 11 bases lay between the germline ends. This CDR3 comprises 15 residues. The CDR3 is CASSLLGHSNTEAFF. CDR3 nucleotide sequence: TGCGCCAGCAGCTTGCTGGGACATTCGAACACTGAAGCTTTCTTT. Complete variable domain (other parts from reference TRBV5-1 and TRBJ1-1): KAGVTQTPRYLIKTRGQQVTLSCSPISGHRSVSWYQQTPGQGLQFLFEYFSETQRNKGNFPGRFSGRQFSNSRSEMNVSTLELGDSALYLCASSLLGHSNTEAFFGQGTRLTVV.

V is TRBV27 and J is TRBJ1-5; D is possibly TRBD1 (5 bases). This CDR3 comprises 17 residues. Per the germline V gene, CDR1 is MNHEY and CDR2 is SMNVEV (reference sequence). With 3 bases removed from V and 1 base from J, the gap between germline ends came to 16 bases. The DNA of the CDR3 is TGTGCCAGCAGTTTTCGTAGAGGGGAAGGGAGCAATCAGCCCCAGCATTTT. Translation gives CASSFRRGEGSNQPQHF.

The rearrangement joins TRBV5-1 to TRBJ2-1, with D uncertain. V was shortened by 4 bases and J by 0 bases, with 14 bases between the two germline ends. The V gene's germline CDR1 is SGHRS and CDR2 YFSETQ. This CDR3 comprises 16 residues. The CDR3 nucleotides read TGCGCCAGCAGCAGTGACCCGCAAAGCTCCTACAATGAGCAGTTCTTC. This gives the protein CASSSDPQSSYNEQFF. Combining the CDR3 with reference TRBV5-1 and TRBJ2-1 gives the whole variable domain KAGVTQTPRYLIKTRGQQVTLSCSPISGHRSVSWYQQTPGQGLQFLFEYFSETQRNKGNFPGRFSGRQFSNSRSEMNVSTLELGDSALYLCASSSDPQSSYNEQFFGPGTRLTVL.

This chain links TRBV19 with TRBJ1-6, with D perhaps TRBD1 (6 bases). The CDR3 is 16 residues long. Germline CDR1 reads LNHDA; CDR2 reads SQIVND (reference sequence). V lost 5 bases and J lost 6, with 17 bases in between. CDR3 amino acids: CASSDQYGGPNSPLHF. The CDR3 bases are TGTGCCAGTAGTGACCAATACGGGGGGCCTAATTCACCCCTCCACTTT.

This rearrangement joins TRBV7-9 to TRBJ1-1; unclear D gene. The CDR3 consists of 17 residues. Germline V gene sequence: CDR1 SEHNR, CDR2 FQNEAQ (reference sequence). V lost 1 base and J lost 1, with 16 bases in between. The CDR3, as DNA: TGTGCCAGCAGCTTAGGATACGAAACAACCTGGAACACTGAAGCTTTCTTT. As protein: CASSLGYETTWNTEAFF.

As for this clone: Other nucleotide sequences from this sample produce the same CDR3. The V and J genes are TRBV5-1 and TRBJ2-3; TRBD2 matches at 10 bases. The CDR3 consists of 15 residues. CDR1 is SGHRS, CDR2 YFSETQ, per germline. V lost 3 bases and J lost 0; bases outside the gene matches: 1. The CDR3 here is CASSSTSGSTDTQYF. CDR3 in DNA: TGCGCCAGCAGCTCGACTAGCGGGAGCACAGATACGCAGTATTTT.

The J gene is TRBJ1-3, the V gene TRBV15, with TRBD1 matching over 7 bases. V lost 5 bases and J lost 4; bases outside the gene matches: 17. The CDR3 extends over 18 amino acids. Looked up from germline, CDR1 is LNHNV and CDR2 is YYDKDF (reference sequence). The CDR3 protein is CATSSERGRGGEGNTIYF. The CDR3 nucleotides are TGTGCCACCAGCTCAGAACGGGGGAGAGGGGGCGAAGGAAACACCATATATTTT. The full variable domain, completed using reference TRBV15 and TRBJ1-3, is DAMVIQNPRYQVTQFGKPVTLSCSQTLNHNVMYWYQQKSSQAPKLLFHYYDKDFNNEADTPDNFQSRRPNTSFCFLDIRSPGLGDTAMYLCATSSERGRGGEGNTIYFGEGSWLTVV.

This chain uses TRBV29-1 with TRBJ1-4; D is uncertain. The CDR3 has 11 amino acids. Per germline, CDR1 SQVTM and CDR2 ANQGSEA. With 7 bases removed from V and 6 bases from J, the gap between germline ends came to 9 bases. The DNA for the CDR3 is TGCAGCGGCTACACGGATGAAAAACTGTTTTTT. The encoded protein is CSGYTDEKLFF. The variable domain in full, completed from reference TRBV29-1 and TRBJ1-4, reads SAVISQKPSRDICQRGTSLTIQCQVDSQVTMMFWYRQQPGQSLTLIATANQGSEATYESGFVIDKFPISRPNLTFSTLTVSNMSPEDSSIYLCSGYTDEKLFFGSGTQLSVL.

The CDR3 sequence is CATSWVLAGGATDTQYF. The CDR3 bases are TGTGCCACCAGCTGGGTACTAGCGGGGGGGGCCACAGATACGCAGTATTTT. The chain is built from TRBV15 and TRBJ2-3; 13 bases line up with TRBD2. With 5 bases clipped from V and 2 bases from J, the junction kept 7 bases outside the gene matches. CDR3 size: 17 residues. Looked up from germline, CDR1 is LNHNV and CDR2 is YYDKDF (reference sequence).

The chain is built from TRBV5-5 and TRBJ1-1; D remains ambiguous. The germline CDR1 and CDR2 sequences are SGHKS and YYEKEE (reference sequence). V was cut by 1 base and J by 0 bases, with 10 bases left in between. The CDR3 has 15 residues. CDR3 sequence reads: CASSLSLHLNTEAFF. The DNA for the CDR3 is TGTGCCAGCAGCTTGAGTCTCCATTTGAACACTGAAGCTTTCTTT.

This sequence joins TRBV11-2 and TRBJ2-5; possible D gene TRBD1, 6 bases. Judging by the DNA end, TRBJ2-7 fits better; the J call may be wrong. Per the germline V gene, CDR1 is SGHAT and CDR2 is FQNNGV. This CDR3 has 13 amino acids. The CDR3 nucleotides are TGTGCCAGCAGCATTGGACAGATCCACGAGCAGTACTTC. Translated: CASSIGQIHEQYF.

In its sample, this clone was seen once. The rearrangement links TRBV7-8 to TRBJ1-2; D uncertain. CDR3 size: 14 residues. The V and J ends lost 2 bases and 6 bases respectively, with 13 bases between them. CDR1 and CDR2 from the germline V gene are SGHVS and FQNEAQ. CDR3 sequence reads: CASSLLRDTDGYTF. CDR3 coding DNA: TGTGCCAGCAGCTTATTAAGGGATACGGATGGCTACACCTTC. The variable domain in full, with the rest retrieved from reference TRBV7-8 and TRBJ1-2, is GAGVSQSPRYKVAKRGQDVALRCDPISGHVSLFWYQQALGQGPEFLTYFQNEAQLDKSGLPSDRFFAERPEGSVSTLKIQRTQQEDSAVYLCASSLLRDTDGYTFGSGTRLTVV.

This chain links TRBV5-4 with TRBJ2-2, with D tentatively TRBD1 (5 bases). Germline loops: CDR1 SGHNT, CDR2 YYREEE (reference sequence). V was clipped by 1 base and J by 6 bases, with 10 bases between them. The CDR3 covers 14 residues. CDR3 sequence: CASSLPGAAGELFF. For the CDR3, the DNA is TGTGCCAGCAGCTTGCCTGGGGCCGCCGGGGAGCTGTTTTTT.

With respect to this clone: The same CDR3 is also encoded by other DNA sequences in this sample. The CDR3 region is CASSPGQGMNTEAFF. CDR3 nucleotides: TGTGCCAGCTCACCGGGACAGGGTATGAACACTGAAGCTTTCTTT. This chain uses TRBV18 with TRBJ1-1, with TRBD1 identical over 9 bases. V was clipped by 3 bases and J by 0 bases; unmatched bases: 2. CDR1 and CDR2 (germline): KGHSH, LQKENI. The CDR3 consists of 15 residues.

V and J are TRBV9 and TRBJ2-7; TRBD1 agrees at 7 bases. V was pared by 2 bases and J by 2 bases, with 7 bases of the junction left unmatched. The CDR3 consists of 15 residues. The germline gives CDR1 SGDLS, CDR2 YYNGEE. In DNA form, the CDR3 reads TGTGCCAGCAGCGTCAAACAGGGGTTCCCCTACGAGCAGTACTTC. It is translated as CASSVKQGFPYEQYF.

This chain uses TRBV7-9 with TRBJ2-7, with a weak D call TRBD2 (6 bases). Trimming left V 5 bases short and J 2 bases short, with 19 bases between. The CDR3 loop spans 16 amino acids. Germline V gives CDR1 SEHNR, CDR2 FQNEAQ (reference sequence). The CDR3 DNA sequence: TGTGCCAGCAGCACGAAGGGGATTAGCGGAGCCTACGAGCAGTACTTC. Translating gives CASSTKGISGAYEQYF.

The J gene is TRBJ1-2, the V gene TRBV19; possibly TRBD1 for D (5 bases). V dropped 3 bases and J dropped 0 bases, with 11 bases sitting between them. This CDR3 region has 15 residues. CDR1 and CDR2 from the germline V gene are LNHDA and SQIVND (reference sequence). The DNA of the CDR3 is TGTGCCAGTAGTATTACACAGACAGCTAACTATGGCTACACCTTC. This sequence encodes CASSITQTANYGYTF. Together with reference TRBV19 and TRBJ1-2, the CDR3 gives the full variable domain: DGGITQSPKYLFRKEGQNVTLSCEQNLNHDAMYWYRQDPGQGLRLIYYSQIVNDFQKGDIAEGYSVSREKKESFPLTVTSAQKNPTAFYLCASSITQTANYGYTFGSGTRLTVV.

The chain uses TRBV9 and TRBJ1-2; D ambiguous. Germline CDR1 reads SGDLS; CDR2 reads YYNGEE. Trimming left V 1 base short and J 2 bases short, with 3 bases between. This CDR3 has 12 amino acids. CDR3 nucleotides: TGTGCCAGCAGCGTAAGGAACTATGGCTACACCTTC. This codes for CASSVRNYGYTF.

The genes are TRBV7-7 and TRBJ2-5, with 7 bases matching TRBD1. The better agreement between TRBJ2-7 and the DNA end casts doubt on the J call. Germline V lookup: CDR1 SSHAT, CDR2 FNYEAQ (reference sequence). The CDR3 extends over 14 amino acids. The DNA of the CDR3 is TGTGCCAGCAGCAATCTGGGACAGATGGACGAGCAGTACTTC. This encodes CASSNLGQMDEQYF.